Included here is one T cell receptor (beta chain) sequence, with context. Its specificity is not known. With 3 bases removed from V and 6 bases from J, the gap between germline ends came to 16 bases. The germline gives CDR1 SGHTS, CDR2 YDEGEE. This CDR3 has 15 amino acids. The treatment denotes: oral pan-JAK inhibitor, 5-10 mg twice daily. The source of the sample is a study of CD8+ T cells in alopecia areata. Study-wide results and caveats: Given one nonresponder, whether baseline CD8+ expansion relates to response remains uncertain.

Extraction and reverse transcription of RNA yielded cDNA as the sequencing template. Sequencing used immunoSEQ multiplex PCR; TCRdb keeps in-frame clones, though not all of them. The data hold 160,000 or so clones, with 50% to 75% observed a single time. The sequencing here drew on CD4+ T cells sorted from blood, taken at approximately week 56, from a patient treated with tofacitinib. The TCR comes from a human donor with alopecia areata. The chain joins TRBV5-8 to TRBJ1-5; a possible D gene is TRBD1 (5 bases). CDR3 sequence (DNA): TGTGCCAGCAGCTCACGCCCCTCGGACACTCAGCCCCAGCATTTT. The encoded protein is CASSSRPSDTQPQHF.